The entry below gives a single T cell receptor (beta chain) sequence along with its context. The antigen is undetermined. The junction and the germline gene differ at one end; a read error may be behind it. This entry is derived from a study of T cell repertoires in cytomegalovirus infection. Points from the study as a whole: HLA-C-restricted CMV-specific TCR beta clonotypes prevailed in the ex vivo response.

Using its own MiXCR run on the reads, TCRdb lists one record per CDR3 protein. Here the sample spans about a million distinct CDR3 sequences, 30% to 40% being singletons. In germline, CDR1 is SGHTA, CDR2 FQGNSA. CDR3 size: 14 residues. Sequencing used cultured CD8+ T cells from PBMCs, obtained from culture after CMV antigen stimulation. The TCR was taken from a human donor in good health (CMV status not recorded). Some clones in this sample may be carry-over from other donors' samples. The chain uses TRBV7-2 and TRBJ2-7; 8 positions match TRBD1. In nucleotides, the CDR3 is TGTGCCAACAGCCTCGACAGGGGCGACTACGAGCAGTACTTC. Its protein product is CANSLDRGDYEQYF. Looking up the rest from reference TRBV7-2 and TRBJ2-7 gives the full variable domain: GAGVSQSPSNKVTEKGKDVELRCDPISGHTALYWYRQSLGQGLEFLIYFQGNSAPDKSGLPSDRFSAERTGGSVSTLTIQRTQQEDSAVYLCANSLDRGDYEQYFGPGTRLTVT.